Listed here are 31 T cell receptor beta chains from one sample, sequenced in a study of cytomegalovirus exposure and HLA in healthy donors. The study ran its PCR with 60 Vbeta and 13 Jbeta primers. TCRdb keeps only in-frame clones here, not all; method: immunoSEQ multiplex PCR. This sample carries around 76,000 clones, with approximately 0.78% going to the ten biggest clones. Sequencing was done on a sample of PBMCs. Receptors were obtained from a boy aged 5 to 17 in good health and CMV-seronegative.

The J gene is TRBJ1-2, the V gene TRBV29-1, with a tentative D call TRBD1 (6 bases). The CDR3 consists of 13 residues. Germline CDR1 SQVTM, CDR2 ANQGSEA. Here the CDR3 reads CSVNRDRDYGYTF. For the CDR3, the DNA is TGCAGTGTCAACAGGGATAGGGACTATGGCTACACCTTC.

The rearrangement links TRBV10-2 to TRBJ2-1, with 9 nucleotides matching TRBD1. This CDR3 is built from 14 residues. The junction had 3 bases not matched to a gene; V was cut back by 2 bases and J by 7 bases. Germline assignment: CDR1 WSHSY and CDR2 SAAADI. The CDR3 bases are TGCGCCAGCAGTGAGACAGGGGGCATGAATGAGCAGTTCTTC. It yields the protein CASSETGGMNEQFF.

V is TRBV4-2 and J is TRBJ2-1; 7 bases line up with TRBD2. The CDR3 runs 15 residues. Losses at the gene ends were 0 bases for V and 5 bases for J; bases not matched to a gene: 4. Germline CDR1 reads LGHNA; CDR2 reads YNFKEQ. The CDR3, as DNA: TGTGCCAGCAGCCAAGAGGGACTAACCGACAATGAGCAGTTCTTC. Amino acids: CASSQEGLTDNEQFF.

V is TRBV4-1 and J is TRBJ2-5; TRBD1 aligns across 10 bases. The CDR3 extends over 15 amino acids. With 0 bases clipped from V and 4 bases from J, the junction kept 2 bases outside the gene matches. Germline assignment: CDR1 MGHRA and CDR2 YSYEKL. The chain's CDR3 is CASSQEGTGAETQYF. CDR3 sequence (DNA): TGCGCCAGCAGCCAAGAGGGGACAGGGGCAGAGACCCAGTACTTC.

The rearrangement links TRBV5-1 to TRBJ1-3, with D possibly being TRBD1 (5 bases). Trimming pared 4 bases from V and 0 bases from J, leaving 14 bases between. Per the germline V gene, CDR1 is SGHRS and CDR2 is YFSETQ. This CDR3 spans 16 amino acids. The CDR3 sequence: CASSQSQGLSGNTIYF. The CDR3 DNA is TGCGCCAGCAGCCAAAGCCAGGGTCTCTCTGGAAACACCATATATTTT.

The rearrangement joins TRBV4-1 to TRBJ2-7, with TRBD2 matching over 9 bases. The CDR3 is 18 amino acids. Per the germline V gene, CDR1 is MGHRA and CDR2 is YSYEKL. Trimming at V came to 1 base and at J to 4 bases, leaving 14 bases not matched to a gene. The CDR3: CASSQGGRGGPLAYEQYF. CDR3 DNA sequence: TGCGCCAGCAGCCAAGGAGGGCGGGGGGGCCCACTGGCGTACGAGCAGTACTTC.

This rearrangement joins TRBV6-6 to TRBJ1-5, with D possibly matching TRBD1 (5 bases). The CDR3 runs 13 residues. V lost 6 bases, J lost 6 bases, and 12 bases lay in between. CDR1 and CDR2 (germline): MNHNY, SVGAGI (reference sequence). CDR3 region: CASSLGGTQPQHF. CDR3 DNA sequence: TGTGCCAGCAGCTTGGGAGGGACTCAGCCCCAGCATTTT.

The CDR3 nucleotides read TGTGCCAGCAGCCCCGGGGGAAACGCCTACGAGCAGTACTTC. Translated: CASSPGGNAYEQYF. This sequence joins TRBV9 and TRBJ2-7; D might be TRBD2 (6 bases). V shed 4 bases and J shed 2 bases, with 13 bases lying between them. Germline V lookup: CDR1 SGDLS, CDR2 YYNGEE. CDR3 length: 14 residues.

The chain is built from TRBV2 and TRBJ2-1, with 9 bases identical to TRBD1. The CDR3 sequence is 14 residues long. Germline CDR1 SNHLY, CDR2 FYNNEI. The ends lost 6 bases at V and 5 bases at J; junction bases unmatched: 5. The CDR3 sequence: CASRGTGIDNEQFF. The CDR3 nucleotides read TGTGCCAGCAGGGGGACAGGGATAGACAATGAGCAGTTCTTC.

The chain combines TRBV5-8 with TRBJ2-5, with D perhaps matching TRBD1 (5 bases). Germline lookup yields CDR1 SGHTS and CDR2 YDEGEE. The CDR3 runs to 13 residues. V lost 1 base and J lost 5, with 9 bases in between. CDR3 in DNA: TGTGCCAGCAGCTTGTTAGGGGTTGAGACCCAGTACTTC. It specifies CASSLLGVETQYF.

The chain uses TRBV4-2 and TRBJ2-7; the D is unclear. Germline V CDR1 and CDR2: LGHNA, YNFKEQ. The CDR3 loop spans 17 amino acids. V dropped 0 bases and J dropped 6 bases, with 21 bases sitting between them. The CDR3 nucleotides read TGTGCCAGCAGCCAAGATATTTCGTCCGCCCAGATGCTCGAGCAGTACTTC. This encodes CASSQDISSAQMLEQYF.

V gene TRBV30 combines with J gene TRBJ2-1, with 8 bases aligning to TRBD2. The V gene's germline CDR1 is GTSNPN and CDR2 SVGIG (reference sequence). The V and J ends lost 0 bases and 6 bases, in that order; junction bases with no gene match: 7. The CDR3 consists of 15 residues. The CDR3 DNA reads as TGTGCCTGGAGTGTAGCCTACGGGGGGGGCAATGAGCAGTTCTTC. Translation: CAWSVAYGGGNEQFF.

The gene calls are TRBV6-1 and TRBJ1-1, with D perhaps matching TRBD1 (5 bases). V was trimmed by 4 bases and J by 1 base, leaving 7 bases between them. The length of the CDR3 is 13 residues. From germline, CDR1 is MNHNS and CDR2 SASEGT. For the CDR3, the DNA is TGTGCCAGCAGTGCGACAGAGAACACTGAAGCTTTCTTT. The encoded protein is CASSATENTEAFF.

V is TRBV14 and J is TRBJ2-7; D may be TRBD2 (5 bases). Germline V CDR1 and CDR2: SGHDN, FVKESK. This CDR3 region has 15 residues. V was cut by 4 bases and J by 1 base, with 14 bases left in between. The CDR3 protein is CASSRSGISSYEQYF. In nucleotides, the CDR3 is TGTGCCAGCAGCCGATCCGGGATTTCGTCCTACGAGCAGTACTTC.

The V gene is TRBV30, the J gene TRBJ2-3; 10 bases map to TRBD2. CDR3 size: 17 residues. Losses at the gene ends were 7 bases for V and 2 bases for J; bases not matched to a gene: 15. Germline CDR1 and CDR2: GTSNPN and SVGIG (reference sequence). CDR3 nucleotides: TGTGCCTTTCAAGGGGCCGTAGCGGGGGGCCCCACAGATACGCAGTATTTT. Protein: CAFQGAVAGGPTDTQYF.

This sequence joins TRBV30 and TRBJ1-3, with TRBD1 matching over 7 bases. The CDR3 runs 16 residues. J was trimmed by 2 bases and V by 2 bases; bases with no gene match: 9. CDR1 GTSNPN and CDR2 SVGIG come from the germline V gene (reference sequence). The CDR3: CAWSPRRGGTGNTIYF. CDR3 nucleotide sequence: TGTGCCTGGAGTCCTCGAAGAGGGGGCACTGGAAACACCATATATTTT.

The gene calls are TRBV30 and TRBJ2-7, with unresolved D. Trimming pared 5 bases from V and 2 bases from J, leaving 16 bases between. Germline V gene lookup returns CDR1 GTSNPN and CDR2 SVGIG (reference sequence). The CDR3 spans 14 residues. CDR3 in DNA: TGTGCCTGGCACCCAGAAGGAACAGCCTACGAGCAGTACTTC. Its translation is CAWHPEGTAYEQYF.

The chain recombines TRBV2 with TRBJ2-7; D is perhaps TRBD2 (5 bases). The CDR3 totals 12 residues. The V gene's germline CDR1 is SNHLY and CDR2 FYNNEI. Trimming stripped 6 bases from V and 5 bases from J, with 11 bases between. The CDR3 sequence is CASRRTEDEQYF. The CDR3 DNA follows: TGTGCCAGCAGGAGGACGGAGGACGAGCAGTACTTC.

The chain carries TRBV19 and TRBJ1-2, with a weak D call TRBD1 (6 bases). V was pared by 10 bases and J by 0 bases, with 15 bases between. This CDR3 region has 14 residues. CDR1 is LNHDA, CDR2 SQIVND, per germline (reference sequence). The DNA for the CDR3 is TGTGCCACGGCCAGGGGAGATTCTAACTATGGCTACACCTTC. Translation gives CATARGDSNYGYTF.

This chain uses TRBV19 with TRBJ2-6, with 10 bases aligning to TRBD1. Losses at the gene ends were 7 bases for V and 0 bases for J; bases not matched to a gene: 9. The CDR3 runs 18 residues. Germline loops: CDR1 LNHDA, CDR2 SQIVND (reference sequence). This CDR3 reads CASIPRGQGNSGANVLTF. The CDR3 bases are TGTGCCAGTATCCCCCGGGGACAGGGGAACTCTGGGGCCAACGTCCTGACTTTC. The whole variable domain, filled in from reference TRBV19 and TRBJ2-6, reads DGGITQSPKYLFRKEGQNVTLSCEQNLNHDAMYWYRQDPGQGLRLIYYSQIVNDFQKGDIAEGYSVSREKKESFPLTVTSAQKNPTAFYLCASIPRGQGNSGANVLTFGAGSRLTVL.

The rearrangement links TRBV4-1 to TRBJ2-5; 10 bases map to TRBD2. The CDR3 totals 20 residues. V shed 0 bases, J shed 7 bases, and the junction held 20 bases outside the gene matches. The germline V gene has CDR1 MGHRA and CDR2 YSYEKL. The CDR3 DNA reads as TGCGCCAGCAGCCAAGATCGGGGAATCAATATAGCGGGGGGTTGGAGGACCCAGTACTTC. This codes for CASSQDRGINIAGGWRTQYF.

As regards this clone: An end of the junction differs from the germline gene, which may be a read error. The gene calls are TRBV7-8 and TRBJ2-5; tentative D call: TRBD2 (6 bases). CDR3 length: 13 amino acids. The germline CDR1 and CDR2 sequences are SGHVS and FQNEAQ. The CDR3 spells CASSLGGEENQYF. CDR3 nucleotide sequence: TGTGCCAGCAGCTTAGGGGGGGAGGAGAACCAGTACTTC.

The V and J genes are TRBV19 and TRBJ1-5, with 8 bases that match TRBD1. Germline CDR1 and CDR2: LNHDA and SQIVND (reference sequence). V shed 4 bases, J shed 2 bases, and the junction held 13 bases outside the gene matches. The CDR3 has 18 amino acids. The CDR3 DNA follows: TGTGCCAGTAGTACCCTCTCCGGACAGGGTGGAGGCAATCAGCCCCAGCATTTT. Its protein is CASSTLSGQGGGNQPQHF.

CDR3 nucleotide sequence: TGTGCCACCAGCAGAGATTACGTTTCGGGGGGCGGGACCTACAATGAGCAGTTCTTC. It translates to CATSRDYVSGGGTYNEQFF. The rearrangement uses TRBV15 and TRBJ2-1; perhaps TRBD2 as D (7 bases). Germline V CDR1 and CDR2: LNHNV, YYDKDF (reference sequence). The CDR3 runs to 19 residues. V lost 0 bases and J 2 bases, leaving 20 bases between the germline ends.

V is TRBV6-6 and J is TRBJ1-2; tentative D call: TRBD1 (6 bases). Between the trimmed V and J ends, which lost 9 bases and 4 bases, there was a span of 9 bases. The germline gives CDR1 MNHNY, CDR2 SVGAGI (reference sequence). The CDR3 has 11 amino acids. The chain's CDR3 is CASRGTYGYTF. The DNA of the CDR3 is TGTGCCAGTAGGGGGACCTATGGCTACACCTTC.

The CDR3 loop reads CASSSGGYSNEQFF. DNA for the CDR3: TGTGCCAGTAGTAGCGGGGGCTATTCTAATGAGCAGTTCTTC. The chain has TRBV19 and TRBJ2-1; TRBD2 might be the D (7 bases). Deletions cut 4 bases from V and 7 bases from J, with 14 bases between. The germline V gene encodes CDR1 LNHDA and CDR2 SQIVND (reference sequence). There are 14 residues in the CDR3. The full variable domain, rest sourced from reference TRBV19 and TRBJ2-1, is DGGITQSPKYLFRKEGQNVTLSCEQNLNHDAMYWYRQDPGQGLRLIYYSQIVNDFQKGDIAEGYSVSREKKESFPLTVTSAQKNPTAFYLCASSSGGYSNEQFFGPGTRLTVL.

The chain couples TRBV30 to TRBJ2-3; 7 nucleotides line up with TRBD1. Per germline, CDR1 GTSNPN and CDR2 SVGIG (reference sequence). The CDR3 consists of 17 residues. V trimming: 0 bases; J trimming: 0 bases; junction bases outside the gene matches: 9. The CDR3 region has the DNA TGTGCCTGGAGTGTCCGTGGGACAGCGGATAGCACAGATACGCAGTATTTT. Residues: CAWSVRGTADSTDTQYF. Variable domain in full (rest from reference TRBV30 and TRBJ2-3): SQTIHQWPATLVQPVGSPLSLECTVEGTSNPNLYWYRQAAGRGLQLLFYSVGIGQISSEVPQNLSASRPQDRQFILSSKKLLLSDSGFYLCAWSVRGTADSTDTQYFGPGTRLTVL.

This chain connects TRBV6-5 to TRBJ2-7; the match to TRBD1 covers 8 bases. V was pared by 5 bases and J by 6 bases, with 6 bases of the junction left unmatched. This CDR3 spans 13 amino acids. From germline, CDR1 is MNHEY and CDR2 SVGAGI. The CDR3 DNA reads TGTGCCAGCAGTCTGGACAGGGCCCGCGAGCAGTACTTC. Amino acids: CASSLDRAREQYF.

The chain recombines TRBV7-9 with TRBJ1-2; D perhaps matches TRBD1 (6 bases). The CDR3 extends over 15 amino acids. Trimming removed 1 base from V and 3 bases from J, with 12 bases in between. Germline values: CDR1 SEHNR, CDR2 FQNEAQ (reference sequence). CDR3 coding DNA: TGTGCCAGCAGCTTAGATGGGGGCCTATACTATGGCTACACCTTC. This sequence encodes CASSLDGGLYYGYTF.

The chain uses TRBV2 and TRBJ1-2; D call uncertain. The V gene lost 4 bases and the J gene lost 4 bases, with 10 bases spanning the gap. Germline CDR1 is SNHLY and CDR2 is FYNNEI. This CDR3 has 13 amino acids. The CDR3, as DNA: TGTGCCAGCAGTGCCCAGGCCAGCTATGGCTACACCTTC. Protein: CASSAQASYGYTF.

The chain uses TRBV7-6 and TRBJ1-2; tentatively, D is TRBD1 (5 bases). Trimming took 5 bases from V and 6 from J, leaving 10 bases between them. CDR1 and CDR2 from the germline V gene are SGHVS and FNYEAQ. The CDR3 sequence is 12 residues long. The CDR3 DNA is TGTGCCAGCAGCCTCGCGGGGGATGGCTACACCTTC. This encodes CASSLAGDGYTF.